The present entry profiles one TCR beta chain with its context. The antigen this receptor binds is unknown. No qualities accompany the bases; no much larger clone lies one base away. The data are from a study of blood T cell repertoires in COVID-19 (dated by TCRdb to 2018 to 2021). The study in broad terms: The collaborator samples originated in the United States, Italy and Spain and spanned the acute and convalescent phases of COVID-19. The dataset comprised deeply sampled blood TCRbeta repertoires from subjects exposed to, actively infected with, or recovered from COVID-19. The repertoires were released in a freely available public database meant as a resource for research on the immune response to SARS-CoV-2. Where HLA class I and class II types were available, the types were taken from metadata supplied by the sample provider, not from assay-based typing. The material from the prospective study consisted of cDNA or gDNA derived from T cells, B-cell-depleted T cells, or PBMCs. The samples were drawn from the first 160 participants of the ongoing ImmuneRACE study and from 1,254 subjects provided by 6 global collaborators. Nearly every sample came with metadata listing a de-identified subject ID, COVID-19 status, age in years and sex.

The collaborating institutions used their own protocols to collect whole blood in K2EDTA tubes. Collaborator samples were shipped for TCRbeta analysis as frozen whole blood, isolated PBMCs, or DNA extracted from either sample type. On the study overall, not on this receptor specifically: Clinical and demographic metadata were provided uncurated, with the amount varying by source and participant.

TCRbeta CDR3 regions were amplified from genomic DNA by means of the immunoSEQ Assay, a bias-controlled multiplex PCR. On the study's bioinformatics: The number of nucleated cells in each sample was estimated by amplification of reference gene primers within the assay. To quantify the absolute abundance of each unique TCRbeta CDR3 rearrangement, sequence reads were collapsed and filtered. Productive Simpson clonality was computed per sample as the square root of Simpson's diversity index over productive rearrangements. TCRdb re-hosts the immuneACCESS table, in-frame sequences only. Its copies lack some clones; in the studies checked, an unresolved V gene accounts for under half of them, and the cause for the rest is not known. That table gives V, J and clone size, and the DNA gave D and trimming. The sample table records fewer than 250,000 clones; about nine tenths of these occur just once. About 2.2% of the sample belongs to the ten largest clones.

CDR1 is given as MNHEY and CDR2 as SVGEGT, both from the germline V gene. Counted from cysteine to phenylalanine, this CDR3 has 18 amino acids. The DNA shown is the 54-base CDR3, in frame from base 1. The V end gives up 4 bases and the J end 0 bases, leaving 10 bases in the junction not matched to a gene. Here the chain combines TRBV6-2 or TRBV6-3 and TRBJ2-1; TRBD2 matches 9 bases in the middle. The material sequenced was peripheral blood. The clonotype originates from a woman aged 45 to 65 with acute or convalescent COVID-19. The CDR3 sequence is CASSSPVSSGSSYNEQFF. The base sequence is TGTGCCAGCAGTTCCCCCGTCAGTAGCGGGAGCTCCTACAATGAGCAGTTCTTC.